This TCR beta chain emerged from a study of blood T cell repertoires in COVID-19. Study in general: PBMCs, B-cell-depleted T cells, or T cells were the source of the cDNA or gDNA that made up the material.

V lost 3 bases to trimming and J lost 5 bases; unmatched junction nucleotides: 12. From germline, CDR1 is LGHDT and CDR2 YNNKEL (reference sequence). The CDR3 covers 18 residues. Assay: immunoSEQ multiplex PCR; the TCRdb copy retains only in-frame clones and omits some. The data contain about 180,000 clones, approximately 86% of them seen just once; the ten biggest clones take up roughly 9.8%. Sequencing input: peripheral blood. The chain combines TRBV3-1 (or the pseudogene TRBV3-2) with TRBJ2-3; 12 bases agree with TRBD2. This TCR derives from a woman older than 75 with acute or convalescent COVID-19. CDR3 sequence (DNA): TGTGCCAGCAGCCAGAGGGCTTTAGGACTAGCGGGAATAGATACGCAGTATTTT. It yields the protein CASSQRALGLAGIDTQYF.